Sequencing of this T cell receptor beta chain was carried out in a study of shared T cell receptors in the human thymus. Profiling relied on immunoSEQ multiplex PCR, and the TCRdb table lists in-frame clones only, not all of them. Of hundreds of thousands of clones listed, 88% are singletons. Trimming left V 6 bases short and J 6 bases short, with 10 bases between. From germline, CDR1 is MDHEN and CDR2 SYDVKM. The CDR3 is 12 amino acids. In addition, the sample was reused for a study of human thymus T cells. That study reports: Infants, healthy and Finnish, who were having corrective surgery for congenital heart defects served as donors. Related work showed strongly overlapping thymic repertoires across unrelated individuals.

This clonotype originated in a boy in the first two years of life with a congenital heart defect. The specimen was thymocytes. The V and J genes are TRBV28 and TRBJ2-3, with D perhaps TRBD1 (5 bases). The CDR3 protein is CASRKGWDTQYF. CDR3 in DNA: TGTGCCAGCAGAAAGGGGTGGGATACGCAGTATTTT.